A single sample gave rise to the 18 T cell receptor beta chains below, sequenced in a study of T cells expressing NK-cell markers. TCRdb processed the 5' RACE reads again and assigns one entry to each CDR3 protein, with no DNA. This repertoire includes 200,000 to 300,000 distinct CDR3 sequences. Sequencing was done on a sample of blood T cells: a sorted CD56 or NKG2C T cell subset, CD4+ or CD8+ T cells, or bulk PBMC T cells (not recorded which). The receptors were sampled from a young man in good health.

CDR3 amino acids: CASKPGHQNTEAFF. The rearrangement links TRBV12-3 or TRBV12-4 to TRBJ1-1; the TCRdb D gene call, TRBD1, has no DNA to confirm it. This CDR3 contains 14 residues.

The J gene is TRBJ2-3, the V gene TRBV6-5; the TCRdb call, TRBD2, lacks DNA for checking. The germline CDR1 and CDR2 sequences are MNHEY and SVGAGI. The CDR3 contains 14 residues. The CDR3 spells CASSYSGPMDTQYF.

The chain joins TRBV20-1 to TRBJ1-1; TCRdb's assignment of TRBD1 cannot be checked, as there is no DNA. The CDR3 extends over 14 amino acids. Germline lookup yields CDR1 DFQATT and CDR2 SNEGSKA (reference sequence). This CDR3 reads CSATPGVKNTEAFF.

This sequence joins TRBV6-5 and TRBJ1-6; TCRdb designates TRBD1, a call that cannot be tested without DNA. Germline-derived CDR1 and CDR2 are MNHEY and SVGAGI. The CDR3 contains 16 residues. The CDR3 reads CASSYRAGQGNSPLHF.

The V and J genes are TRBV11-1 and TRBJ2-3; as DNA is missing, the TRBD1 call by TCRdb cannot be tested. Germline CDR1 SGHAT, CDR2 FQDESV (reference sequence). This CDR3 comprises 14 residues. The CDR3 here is CASSQDRTSDTQYF.

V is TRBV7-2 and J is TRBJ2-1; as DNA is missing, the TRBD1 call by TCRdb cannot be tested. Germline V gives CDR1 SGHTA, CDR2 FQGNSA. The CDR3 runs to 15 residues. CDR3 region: CASSSSGTSNNEQFF. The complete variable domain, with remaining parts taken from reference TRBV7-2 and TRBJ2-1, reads GAGVSQSPSNKVTEKGKDVELRCDPISGHTALYWYRQSLGQGLEFLIYFQGNSAPDKSGLPSDRFSAERTGGSVSTLTIQRTQQEDSAVYLCASSSSGTSNNEQFFGPGTRLTVL.

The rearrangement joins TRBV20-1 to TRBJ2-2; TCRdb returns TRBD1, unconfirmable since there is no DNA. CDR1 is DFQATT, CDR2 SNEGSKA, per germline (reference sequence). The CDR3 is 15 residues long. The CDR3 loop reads CSASTGTASTGELFF.

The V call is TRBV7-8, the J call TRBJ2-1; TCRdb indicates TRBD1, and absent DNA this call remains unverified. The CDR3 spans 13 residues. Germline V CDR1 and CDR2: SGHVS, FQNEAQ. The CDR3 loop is CASSLDRENEQFF.

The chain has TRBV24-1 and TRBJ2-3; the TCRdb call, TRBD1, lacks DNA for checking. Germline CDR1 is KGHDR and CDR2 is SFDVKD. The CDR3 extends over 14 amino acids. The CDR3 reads CATMAGTSTDTQYF.

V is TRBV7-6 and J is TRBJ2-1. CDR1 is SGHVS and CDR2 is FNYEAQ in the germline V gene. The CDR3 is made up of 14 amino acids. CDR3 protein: CASSLAQKSNEQFF.

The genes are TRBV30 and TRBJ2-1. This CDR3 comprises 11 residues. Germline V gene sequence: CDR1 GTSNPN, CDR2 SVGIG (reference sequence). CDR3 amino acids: CAWSHLDEQFF.

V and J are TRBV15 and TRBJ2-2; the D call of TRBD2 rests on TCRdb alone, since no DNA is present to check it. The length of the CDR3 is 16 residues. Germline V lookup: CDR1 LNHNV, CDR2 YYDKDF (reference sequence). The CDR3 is CATSGGLAGGLGELFF.

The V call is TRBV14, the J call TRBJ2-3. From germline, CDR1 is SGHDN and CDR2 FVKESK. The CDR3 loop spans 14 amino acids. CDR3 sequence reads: CASSQDLGGGTQYF.

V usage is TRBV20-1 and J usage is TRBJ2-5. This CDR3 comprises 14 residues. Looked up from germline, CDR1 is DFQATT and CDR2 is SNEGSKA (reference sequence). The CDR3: CSARDLGSQETQYF.

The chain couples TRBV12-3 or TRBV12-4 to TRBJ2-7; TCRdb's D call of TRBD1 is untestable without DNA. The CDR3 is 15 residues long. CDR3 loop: CASSPDRGISYEQYF.

CDR3 in amino acids: CASSSTGASSYNEQFF. The V and J genes are TRBV7-2 and TRBJ2-1; TCRdb picks TRBD1, but there is no DNA to check that call. This CDR3 is built from 16 residues. Germline-derived CDR1 and CDR2 are SGHTA and FQGNSA.

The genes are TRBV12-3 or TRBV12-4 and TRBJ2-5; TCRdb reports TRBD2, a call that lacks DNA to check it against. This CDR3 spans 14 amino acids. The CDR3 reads CASRATSPWETQYF.

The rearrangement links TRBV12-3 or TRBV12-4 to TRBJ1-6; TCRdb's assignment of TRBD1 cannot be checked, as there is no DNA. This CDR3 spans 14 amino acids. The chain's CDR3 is CASSLVGGGSPLHF.